The 5 T cell receptor beta chains presented below share a single source sample, sequenced in a study of cytomegalovirus exposure and HLA in healthy donors. The primer mix had 60 Vbeta and 13 Jbeta primers. The data were produced by immunoSEQ multiplex PCR, yet TCRdb's version contains in-frame clones alone and is incomplete. In the table there are 55,000 to 90,000 clones, roughly four fifths of which are singletons. The specimen sequenced was PBMCs. These TCRs come from a man in his fifties or sixties in good health and CMV-seronegative.

This sequence joins TRBV6-5 and TRBJ1-2, with no clear D. Germline V gene data show CDR1 as MNHEY and CDR2 as SVGAGI. V was clipped by 2 bases and J by 3 bases, with 7 bases between them. The CDR3 spans 13 residues. The CDR3 loop reads CASSYGGDYGYTF. The CDR3 DNA follows: TGTGCCAGCAGTTACGGTGGAGACTATGGCTACACCTTC.

The chain carries TRBV7-9 and TRBJ2-3; 12 bases agree with TRBD2. V gave up 5 bases and J gave up 1 base; unmatched junction bases: 4. The CDR3 is 16 amino acids. The germline CDR1 and CDR2 sequences are SEHNR and FQNEAQ (reference sequence). As DNA, the CDR3 is TGTGCCAGCAGCAACAGACTAGCGGGAGGCACAGATACGCAGTATTTT. Protein: CASSNRLAGGTDTQYF.

This clone was counted a few times. The J gene is TRBJ2-7, the V gene TRBV7-9, with D tentatively TRBD2 (5 bases). The germline V and J ends were trimmed by 5 bases and 2 bases, with 7 bases remaining between them. The germline gives CDR1 SEHNR, CDR2 FQNEAQ (reference sequence). The CDR3 has 12 residues. CDR3 bases: TGTGCCAGCAGCCCGGAGGCCTACGAGCAGTACTTC. Its translation is CASSPEAYEQYF. The full variable domain, its missing parts supplied by reference TRBV7-9 and TRBJ2-7, is DTGVSQNPRHKITKRGQNVTFRCDPISEHNRLYWYRQTLGQGPEFLTYFQNEAQLEKSRLLSDRFSAERPKGSFSTLEIQRTEQGDSAMYLCASSPEAYEQYFGPGTRLTVT.

V gene TRBV7-6 combines with J gene TRBJ2-5; tentative D call: TRBD2 (6 bases). V was pared by 4 bases and J by 2 bases, with 11 bases between. The V gene's germline CDR1 is SGHVS and CDR2 FNYEAQ. This CDR3 has 14 amino acids. CDR3 DNA: TGTGCCAGCAGCTCGACTAGGTCACAAGAGACCCAGTACTTC. Its translation: CASSSTRSQETQYF. Supplemented by reference TRBV7-6 and TRBJ2-5, the full variable domain reads GAGVSQSPRYKVTKRGQDVALRCDPISGHVSLYWYRQALGQGPEFLTYFNYEAQQDKSGLPNDRFSAERPEGSISTLTIQRTEQRDSAMYRCASSSTRSQETQYFGPGTRLLVL.

This chain joins TRBV18 and TRBJ1-1, with D possibly TRBD1 on 6 matching bases. The CDR3 has 13 residues. With 3 bases removed from V and 9 bases from J, the gap between germline ends came to 14 bases. CDR1 is KGHSH and CDR2 is LQKENI in the germline V gene. The CDR3 nucleotides are TGTGCCAGCTCACCTTCCTTGTGGGACAAAGCTTTCTTT. It translates to CASSPSLWDKAFF.